This TCR beta chain was captured in a study of blood T cell repertoires in COVID-19. Study-wide context: Sites in the United States, Italy and Spain provided acute and convalescent COVID-19 samples. T cells, B-cell-depleted T cells, or PBMCs supplied cDNA or gDNA.

The CDR3 totals 17 residues. The germline CDR1 and CDR2 sequences are SGHVS and FQNEAQ. V trimming: 2 bases; J trimming: 0 bases; junction bases outside the gene matches: 10. Some clones are missing from TCRdb's copy, which holds only in-frame ones; the method was immunoSEQ multiplex PCR. Here the sample spans roughly 15,000 clones, over 75% being singletons. The clonotype comes from a man aged 70-80 years in a cohort sampled during active COVID-19. The V gene is TRBV7-8, the J gene TRBJ2-7, with 7 bases lining up with TRBD1. Material: peripheral blood. The CDR3 coding sequence is TGTGCCAGCAGCTTAAAGCAGGACAGGCTAGACTCCTACGAGCAGTACTTC. This codes for CASSLKQDRLDSYEQYF.